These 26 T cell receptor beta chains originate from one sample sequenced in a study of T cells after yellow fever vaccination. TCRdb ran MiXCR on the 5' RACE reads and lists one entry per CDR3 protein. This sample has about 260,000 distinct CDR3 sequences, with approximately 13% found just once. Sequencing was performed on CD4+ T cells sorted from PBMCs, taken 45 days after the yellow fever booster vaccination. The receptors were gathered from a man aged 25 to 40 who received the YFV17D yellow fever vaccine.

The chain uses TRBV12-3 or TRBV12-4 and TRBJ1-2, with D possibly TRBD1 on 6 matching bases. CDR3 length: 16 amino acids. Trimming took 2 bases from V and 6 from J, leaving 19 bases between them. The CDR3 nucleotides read TGTGCCAGCAGTTTACTAAGGGCACAGGGATCCCATGGCTACACCTTC. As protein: CASSLLRAQGSHGYTF.

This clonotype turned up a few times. DNA of the CDR3: TGCGCCAGCAGCATAGAGAACAGCGGATCCTACGAGCAGTACTTC. Its translation: CASSIENSGSYEQYF. This rearrangement joins TRBV5-1 to TRBJ2-7; perhaps TRBD2 as D (5 bases). The length of the CDR3 is 15 residues. Germline V gene sequence: CDR1 SGHRS, CDR2 YFSETQ. Between the trimmed V and J ends, which lost 4 bases and 1 base, there was a span of 15 bases. Full variable domain (missing parts from reference TRBV5-1 and TRBJ2-7): KAGVTQTPRYLIKTRGQQVTLSCSPISGHRSVSWYQQTPGQGLQFLFEYFSETQRNKGNFPGRFSGRQFSNSRSEMNVSTLELGDSALYLCASSIENSGSYEQYFGPGTRLTVT.

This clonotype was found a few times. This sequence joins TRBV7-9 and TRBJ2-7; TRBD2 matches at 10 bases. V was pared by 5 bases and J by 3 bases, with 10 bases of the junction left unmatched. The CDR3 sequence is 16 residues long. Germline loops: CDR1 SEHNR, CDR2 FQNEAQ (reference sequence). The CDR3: CASSIGTSEMHYEQYF. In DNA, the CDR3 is TGTGCCAGCAGCATCGGGACTAGCGAAATGCACTACGAGCAGTACTTC.

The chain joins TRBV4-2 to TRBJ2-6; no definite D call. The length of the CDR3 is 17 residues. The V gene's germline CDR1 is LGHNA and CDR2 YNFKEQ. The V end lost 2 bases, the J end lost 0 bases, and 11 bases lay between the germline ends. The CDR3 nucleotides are TGTGCCAGCAGCCAATTCGGTCCCGGCTCTGGGGCCAACGTCCTGACTTTC. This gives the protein CASSQFGPGSGANVLTF.

DNA for the CDR3: TGCGCCAGCAGCTTGGCCGACGGATACCAAGAGACCCAGTACTTC. The encoded protein is CASSLADGYQETQYF. V gene TRBV5-1 combines with J gene TRBJ2-5; D is unclear. Trimming left V 0 bases short and J 0 bases short, with 9 bases between. CDR3 length equals 15 residues. Germline V CDR1 and CDR2: SGHRS, YFSETQ. Drawing the rest from reference TRBV5-1 and TRBJ2-5, the complete variable domain is KAGVTQTPRYLIKTRGQQVTLSCSPISGHRSVSWYQQTPGQGLQFLFEYFSETQRNKGNFPGRFSGRQFSNSRSEMNVSTLELGDSALYLCASSLADGYQETQYFGPGTRLLVL.

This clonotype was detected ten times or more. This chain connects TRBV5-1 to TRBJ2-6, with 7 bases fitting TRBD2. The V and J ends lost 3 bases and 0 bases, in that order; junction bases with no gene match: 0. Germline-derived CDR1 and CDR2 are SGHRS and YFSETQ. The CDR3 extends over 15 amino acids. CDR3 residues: CASSWTSSGANVLTF. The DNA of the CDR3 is TGCGCCAGCAGCTGGACTAGCTCTGGGGCCAACGTCCTGACTTTC.

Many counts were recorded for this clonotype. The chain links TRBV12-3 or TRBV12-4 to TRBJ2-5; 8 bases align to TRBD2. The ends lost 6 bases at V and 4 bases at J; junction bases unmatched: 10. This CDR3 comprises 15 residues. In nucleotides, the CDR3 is TGTGCCAGCAGCCCTACCGGAGCGGGAGCAGAGACCCAGTACTTC. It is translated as CASSPTGAGAETQYF.

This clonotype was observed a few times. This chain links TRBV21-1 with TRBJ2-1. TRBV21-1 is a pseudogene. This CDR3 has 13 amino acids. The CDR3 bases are TGTGCCAGCAGCAAAGGTGGGGTAGATGAGCAGTTCTTC. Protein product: CASSKGGVDEQFF.

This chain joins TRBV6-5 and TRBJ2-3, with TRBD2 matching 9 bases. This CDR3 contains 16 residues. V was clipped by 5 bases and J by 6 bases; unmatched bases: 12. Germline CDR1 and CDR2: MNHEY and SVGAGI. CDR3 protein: CASSPPRGRGPDTQYF. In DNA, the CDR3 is TGTGCCAGCAGTCCCCCCCGCGGGAGGGGGCCCGATACGCAGTATTTT.

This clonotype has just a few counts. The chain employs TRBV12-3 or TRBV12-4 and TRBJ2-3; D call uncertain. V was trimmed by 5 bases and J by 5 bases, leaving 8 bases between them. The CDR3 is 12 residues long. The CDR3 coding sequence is TGTGCCAGCAGTCCGTCCCTAGATACGCAGTATTTT. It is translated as CASSPSLDTQYF.

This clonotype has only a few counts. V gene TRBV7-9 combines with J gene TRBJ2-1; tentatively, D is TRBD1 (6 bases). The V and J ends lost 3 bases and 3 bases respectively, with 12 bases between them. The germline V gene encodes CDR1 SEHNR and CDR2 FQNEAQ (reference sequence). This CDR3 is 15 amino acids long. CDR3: CASSFRDIVYNEQFF. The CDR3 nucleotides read TGTGCCAGCAGCTTCCGGGACATCGTCTACAATGAGCAGTTCTTC.

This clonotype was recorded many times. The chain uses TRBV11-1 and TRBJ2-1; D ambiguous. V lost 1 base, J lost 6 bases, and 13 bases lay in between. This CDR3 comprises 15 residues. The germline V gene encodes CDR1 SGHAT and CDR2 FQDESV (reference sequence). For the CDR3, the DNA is TGTGCCAGCAGCTTAGTTTCCGGGTCTGTCAATGAGCAGTTCTTC. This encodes CASSLVSGSVNEQFF.

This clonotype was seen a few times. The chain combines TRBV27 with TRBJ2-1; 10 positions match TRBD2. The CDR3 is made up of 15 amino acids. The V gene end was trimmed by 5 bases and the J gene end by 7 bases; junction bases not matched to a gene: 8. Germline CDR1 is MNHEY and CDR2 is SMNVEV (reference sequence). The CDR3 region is CASSVSWTSGNEQFF. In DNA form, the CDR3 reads TGTGCCAGCAGTGTGTCGTGGACTAGCGGTAATGAGCAGTTCTTC.

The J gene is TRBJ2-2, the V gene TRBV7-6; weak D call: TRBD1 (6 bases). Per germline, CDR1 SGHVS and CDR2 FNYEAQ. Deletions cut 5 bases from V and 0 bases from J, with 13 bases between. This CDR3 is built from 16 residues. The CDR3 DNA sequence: TGTGCCAGCAGCCCTGCAGGGGCAGCGAACACCGGGGAGCTGTTTTTT. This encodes CASSPAGAANTGELFF.

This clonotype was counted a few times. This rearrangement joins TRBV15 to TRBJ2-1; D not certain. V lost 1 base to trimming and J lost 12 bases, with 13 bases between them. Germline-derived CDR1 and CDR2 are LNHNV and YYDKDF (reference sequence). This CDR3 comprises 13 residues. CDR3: CATSRVGFDVQFF. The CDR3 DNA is TGTGCCACCAGCAGAGTCGGATTCGACGTGCAGTTCTTC.

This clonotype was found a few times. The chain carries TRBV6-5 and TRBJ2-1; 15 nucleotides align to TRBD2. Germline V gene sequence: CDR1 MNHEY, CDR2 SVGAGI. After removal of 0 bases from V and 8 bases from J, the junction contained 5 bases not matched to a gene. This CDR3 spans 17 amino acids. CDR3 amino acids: CASSYSGTSGRSDEQFF. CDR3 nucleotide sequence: TGTGCCAGCAGTTACTCGGGGACTAGCGGGAGGAGCGATGAGCAGTTCTTC.

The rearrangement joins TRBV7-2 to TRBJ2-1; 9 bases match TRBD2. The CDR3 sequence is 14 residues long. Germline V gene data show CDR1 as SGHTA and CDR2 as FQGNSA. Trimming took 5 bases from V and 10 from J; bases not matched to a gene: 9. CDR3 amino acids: CASSPEREANEQFF. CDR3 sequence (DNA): TGTGCCAGCAGCCCAGAGCGGGAGGCAAACGAGCAGTTCTTC.

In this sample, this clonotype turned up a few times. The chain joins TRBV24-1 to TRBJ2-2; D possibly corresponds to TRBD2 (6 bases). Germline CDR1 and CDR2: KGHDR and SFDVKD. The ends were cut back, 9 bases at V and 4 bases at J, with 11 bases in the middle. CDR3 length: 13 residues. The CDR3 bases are TGTGCCACCCGGGACTGGAGCACCGGGGAGCTGTTTTTT. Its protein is CATRDWSTGELFF.

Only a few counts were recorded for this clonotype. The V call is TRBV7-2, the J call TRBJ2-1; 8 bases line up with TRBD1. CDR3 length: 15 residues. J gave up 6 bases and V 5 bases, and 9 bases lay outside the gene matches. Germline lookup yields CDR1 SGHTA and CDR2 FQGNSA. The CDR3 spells CASSSRTGSANEQFF. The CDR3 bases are TGTGCCAGCAGCAGTAGGACAGGGTCCGCCAATGAGCAGTTCTTC.

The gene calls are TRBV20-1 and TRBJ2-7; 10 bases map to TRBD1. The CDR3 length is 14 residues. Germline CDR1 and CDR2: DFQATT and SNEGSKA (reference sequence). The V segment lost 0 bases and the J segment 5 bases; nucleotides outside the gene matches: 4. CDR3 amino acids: CSARDGTGVHEQYF. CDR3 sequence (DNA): TGCAGTGCTAGAGATGGGACAGGGGTCCACGAGCAGTACTTC.

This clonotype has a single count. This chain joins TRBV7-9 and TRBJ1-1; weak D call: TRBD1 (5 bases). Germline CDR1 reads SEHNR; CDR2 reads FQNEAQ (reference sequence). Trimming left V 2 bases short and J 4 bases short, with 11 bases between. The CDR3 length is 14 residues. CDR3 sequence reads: CASSLSTGSTEAFF. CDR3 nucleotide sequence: TGTGCCAGCAGCTTATCTACAGGATCCACTGAAGCTTTCTTT.

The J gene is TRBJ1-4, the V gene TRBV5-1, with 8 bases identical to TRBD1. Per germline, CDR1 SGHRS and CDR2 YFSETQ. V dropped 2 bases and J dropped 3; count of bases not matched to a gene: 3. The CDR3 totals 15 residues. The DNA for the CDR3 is TGCGCCAGCAGCTTCCAGGGGGCAGCTAATGAAAAACTGTTTTTT. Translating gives CASSFQGAANEKLFF.

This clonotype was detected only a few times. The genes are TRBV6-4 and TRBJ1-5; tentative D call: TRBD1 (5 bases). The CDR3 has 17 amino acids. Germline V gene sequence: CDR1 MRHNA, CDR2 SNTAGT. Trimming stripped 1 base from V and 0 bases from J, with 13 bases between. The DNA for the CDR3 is TGTGCCAGCAGTGACTACGTGGGGCGGTATAGCAATCAGCCCCAGCATTTT. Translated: CASSDYVGRYSNQPQHF.

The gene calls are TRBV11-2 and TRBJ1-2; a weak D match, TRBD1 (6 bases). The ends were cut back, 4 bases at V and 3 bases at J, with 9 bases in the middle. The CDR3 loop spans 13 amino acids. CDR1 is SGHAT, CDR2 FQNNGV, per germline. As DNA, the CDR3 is TGTGCCAGCAGCTCGACAGGATACTATGGCTACACCTTC. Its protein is CASSSTGYYGYTF.

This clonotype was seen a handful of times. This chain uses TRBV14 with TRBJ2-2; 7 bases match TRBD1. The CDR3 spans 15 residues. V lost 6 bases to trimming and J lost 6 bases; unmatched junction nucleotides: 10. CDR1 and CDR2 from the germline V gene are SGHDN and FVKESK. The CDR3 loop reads CASSWTGTVAGELFF. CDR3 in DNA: TGTGCCAGCAGTTGGACCGGGACAGTGGCCGGGGAGCTGTTTTTT.

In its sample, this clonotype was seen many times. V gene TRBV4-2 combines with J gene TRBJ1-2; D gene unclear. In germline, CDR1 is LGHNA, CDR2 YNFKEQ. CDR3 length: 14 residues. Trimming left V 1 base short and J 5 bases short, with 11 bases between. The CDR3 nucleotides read TGTGCCAGCAGCCAAGTCCCGACTCGTTATGGCTACACCTTC. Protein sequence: CASSQVPTRYGYTF.